The 8 T cell receptor beta chains below all came from one sample that was sequenced in a study of PD-1 blockade in classical Hodgkin lymphoma. Time point here: cycle 4 day 1 (C4D1), after more than five weeks of nivolumab. Exposure to brentuximab vedotin varied, and each patient had relapsed following autologous stem cell transplantation. The study purified CD4+ T cells from thawed PBMCs using magnetic negative selection. The protocol was immunoSEQ multiplex PCR, while the TCRdb copy is restricted to in-frame clones and leaves out a portion. This sample has about 27,000 clones, with about 85% found just once. Here the sequenced sample was CD4+ T cells from blood, taken before the fourth cycle of nivolumab. The receptors were gathered from a human donor with classical Hodgkin lymphoma.

The gene calls are TRBV18 and TRBJ2-2; 8 bases are a match to TRBD1. Trimming removed 4 bases from V and 4 bases from J; junction bases left unmatched: 2. Germline-derived CDR1 and CDR2 are KGHSH and LQKENI. The CDR3 covers 14 residues. The CDR3 DNA reads as TGTGCCAGCTCACAGGACAGGGTCACCGGGGAGCTGTTTTTT. Protein: CASSQDRVTGELFF.

The CDR3 DNA reads as TGTGCCAGCAGAGTACAGGGGCCAAGCACTGAAGCTTTCTTT. Its translation: CASRVQGPSTEAFF. This sequence joins TRBV6-6 and TRBJ1-1; 7 bases match TRBD1. Trimming took 6 bases from V and 4 from J; bases not matched to a gene: 8. Germline loops: CDR1 MNHNY, CDR2 SVGAGI (reference sequence). This CDR3 contains 14 residues.

The chain is built from TRBV9 and TRBJ1-2; 7 nucleotides align to TRBD1. With V trimmed by 4 bases and J by 2 bases, 2 bases remained unmatched. The germline V gene encodes CDR1 SGDLS and CDR2 YYNGEE. The length of the CDR3 is 13 residues. The CDR3 region has the DNA TGTGCCAGCAGCATGGACAGGAACTATGGCTACACCTTC. Translating it yields CASSMDRNYGYTF.

This chain uses TRBV6-5 with TRBJ2-7; possibly TRBD1 or TRBD2 for D (5 bases each). Germline CDR1 MNHEY, CDR2 SVGAGI. This CDR3 comprises 15 residues. Trimming shortened V by 0 bases and J by 4 bases, and 13 bases separated the two germline ends. The CDR3 here is CASSYSFRGRYEQYF. As DNA, the CDR3 is TGTGCCAGCAGTTACTCGTTTAGGGGACGGTACGAGCAGTACTTC.

This rearrangement joins TRBV7-2 to TRBJ2-1, with 7 bases lining up with TRBD2. Germline V gene data show CDR1 as SGHTA and CDR2 as FQGNSA. The J segment lost 6 bases and the V segment lost 7 bases, leaving 6 bases of the junction unmatched. CDR3 size: 13 residues. CDR3 protein: CASKFGGGNEQFF. The CDR3, as DNA: TGTGCCAGCAAGTTTGGCGGGGGCAATGAGCAGTTCTTC.

This clone appeared a few times. The gene calls are TRBV6-1 and TRBJ2-7, with D perhaps TRBD1 or TRBD2 (5 bases each). Looked up from germline, CDR1 is MNHNS and CDR2 is SASEGT. This CDR3 has 13 amino acids. Trimming cost V 0 bases and J 9 bases, with 12 bases left between them. In DNA, the CDR3 is TGTGCCAGCAGTGAAGCTACGGGGCCAGGGCAGTACTTC. As protein: CASSEATGPGQYF.

The chain has TRBV6-1 and TRBJ2-4; TRBD2 matches 12 bases. Losses at the gene ends were 3 bases for V and 4 bases for J; bases not matched to a gene: 1. The CDR3 covers 15 residues. Germline CDR1 and CDR2: MNHNS and SASEGT. CDR3 loop: CASSDGTSGKNIQYF. CDR3 coding DNA: TGTGCCAGCAGTGATGGGACTAGCGGGAAAAACATTCAGTACTTC.

The chain is built from TRBV14 and TRBJ1-1, with D hard to call. V lost 0 bases to trimming and J lost 2 bases, with 10 bases between them. Germline CDR1 is SGHDN and CDR2 is FVKESK. The CDR3 has 15 amino acids. The CDR3 DNA is TGTGCCAGCAGCCAAGAGGTACATCTAAACACTGAAGCTTTCTTT. This sequence encodes CASSQEVHLNTEAFF.